This T cell receptor (beta chain) is drawn from a study of cytomegalovirus exposure and HLA in healthy donors. Study-level information: Early release data held approximately 81 million unique TCRs from HLA-typed donors. Study outcomes and limitations: In vitro, a few CMV-associated chains proved specific for CMV antigens. Links to common viral pathogens appeared, in a later analysis, for several of the most significant clusters. Across HLA loci, a later analysis found differing TCR association rates, with DRB1 most and HLA-C fewest.

The CDR3 runs 15 residues. Germline V gene sequence: CDR1 MGHRA, CDR2 YSYEKL. The V end lost 1 base, the J end lost 0 bases, and 9 bases lay between the germline ends. To note about this clone: Its cognate antigen is unknown.

Primers included in the PCR were 60 Vbeta and 13 Jbeta primers. Sequencing used immunoSEQ multiplex PCR; TCRdb keeps in-frame clones, though not all of them. The sample consists of some 150,000 clones, around three quarters of them appearing once. The clonotype was recovered from a woman aged 60-70 years in good health and CMV-seropositive. The sample consisted of PBMCs. The J gene is TRBJ1-1, the V gene TRBV4-1, with a possible D match to TRBD1 (6 bases). CDR3 coding DNA: TGCGCCAGCAGCCAAGGGGACAACTTGAACACTGAAGCTTTCTTT. Its protein is CASSQGDNLNTEAFF.